The clone carrying this T cell receptor (beta chain) was picked up many times. Other DNA sequences within the sample encode an identical CDR3. The data were obtained in a study of metastatic and nonmetastatic thyroid tumors. TCRdb re-processed the PCR reads through MiXCR. The table shows approximately 38,000 clones, with about 16% occurring only once. Thyroid surgery was performed in patients who had received no treatment beforehand. This sequence was found in a female donor with papillary thyroid cancer or a benign thyroid nodule (not recorded which). Some clones in this sample may be carry-over from other donors' samples. Sequenced material: blood.

In DNA, the CDR3 is TGCGCCAGCAGCTTGAGAGCGGTGGCGGGGACGACGTTGGGGGCTTTCTTT. Translated, it gives CASSLRAVAGTTLGAFF. The chain combines TRBV5-1 with TRBJ1-1, with a weak D call TRBD1 (5 bases). The CDR3 runs to 17 residues. The germline V gene encodes CDR1 SGHRS and CDR2 YFSETQ. V was pared by 1 base and J by 11 bases, with 27 bases between.